This entry is about one TCR beta chain. This clone was counted a few times. The antigen it recognizes is unknown. No qualities accompany the bases; no much larger clone lies one base away. The record originates from a study of control samples from healthy donors and cancer patients (dated by TCRdb to 2018 to 2020). The CDR3 starts with the cysteine, ends with the phenylalanine, and has 13 residues. Only the CDR3 region is kept as DNA, spanning 39 bases read in frame from base 1. Between the V and J ends, shortened by 3 bases and 2 bases respectively, the junction contains 7 bases. The germline V gene (reference sequence) specifies LNHNV as CDR1 and YYDKDF as CDR2. Libraries were made using the immunoSEQ multiplex PCR assay. This is the immuneACCESS table as TCRdb keeps it, with only in-frame sequences that have V and J called. A part of the clones is gone; compared with another copy, unresolved V genes explain less than half, and the rest is unexplained. Recorded for this sample are tens of thousands of clones; less than 90% of them occurred a single time. Jointly, the top ten make up over 45% of the sample.

Sequenced: blood. The sequence is built from TRBV15 and TRBJ1-1; no confident D gene assignment can be made. This receptor was taken from a man aged 60 to 75 in good health. The nucleotides read TGTGCCACCAGCAGGGGAAAAAACACTGAAGCTTTCTTT. The resulting protein is CATSRGKNTEAFF.